What follows is one T cell receptor beta chain and its context. As yet, its antigen is unknown. 5' RACE with UMI labels generated the TRB cDNA libraries. TCRdb re-called the 5' RACE reads; one entry per CDR3 protein, DNA not given. In total, the table holds roughly 130,000 distinct CDR3 sequences. The naive CD8+ gate required CD45RO-CCR7+CD27+CD95- phenotype. These data originate in a study of CXCR3-negative and CXCR3-positive naive CD8 T cells. Germline assignment: CDR1 WNHNN and CDR2 SYGVQD (reference sequence). The CDR3 totals 15 residues. Regarding the study as a whole: Because surface CD5 did not distinguish the naive subsets, TCR strength was inferred from TRB CDR3 properties. The TRBV-TRBJ usage of naive CXCR3-negative and CXCR3-positive cells was similar, but that of memory cells differed. In both naive subsets diversity was comparably high, whereas memory CD8+ cells showed much lower diversity. Naive cells that were CXCR3-positive had more hydrophobic TRB CDR3s (compared with CXCR3-negative naive cells).

Sequencing used naive CXCR3+ CD8+ T cells from blood. The subset here: CD45RO-CCR7+CD27+CD95- naive CD8+ T cells expressing CXCR3 (TNR3+). The chain couples TRBV10-1 to TRBJ1-1. This clonotype was obtained from a human donor in good health. Some clones in this sample may be carry-over from other donors' samples. This CDR3 reads CASSEGFSDSEEAFF.